This T cell receptor beta chain is from a study of blood T cell repertoires in COVID-19. Study background: Collection of acute and convalescent COVID-19 samples took place in the United States, Italy and Spain. From T cells, B-cell-depleted T cells, or PBMCs came the material, which was cDNA or gDNA.

Trimming shortened V by 1 base and J by 6 bases, and 14 bases separated the two germline ends. Germline CDR1 reads SGHRS; CDR2 reads YFSETQ. The CDR3 sequence is 15 residues long. Original handling: Reference gene primer amplification gave estimated nucleated cell counts. Sequenced by immunoSEQ multiplex PCR; TCRdb stores in-frame clones only, minus some. V and J calls and clone size come straight from that table; D and trimming were deduced from the DNA. This sample has 98,000 or so clones, with just under 85% found just once. This TCR derives from a woman of 80 years or more with active or convalescent COVID-19. The specimen was peripheral blood. This chain connects TRBV5-1 to TRBJ1-5, with D possibly TRBD1 on 5 matching bases. CDR3 sequence reads: CASSLTTGPGQPQHF. CDR3 in DNA: TGCGCCAGCAGCTTGACTACAGGTCCTGGTCAGCCCCAGCATTTT.